This T cell receptor beta chain was found in a study of T cell responses to AZD1222 COVID-19 vaccine. Comments on this clone: Its antigen is unknown.

The study, taken as a whole, reports: Mapped onto spike, vaccine-associated CD4 TCRs spanned it and were dominant at 160-218 and 743-854. Clonal diversity may have been underestimated, and the donors were mostly white British, with more females than males.

This table comes from immunoSEQ multiplex PCR, and its TCRdb copy is limited to in-frame clones, with some not included. The sample holds more than 95,000 clones, 85% to 95% seen once. The sample was peripheral blood, taken on day 0 of AZD1222 vaccination. This TCR came from an adult in good health.

CDR3 nucleotide sequence: TGTGCCAGCAGCCAAGATTACGGTGCTAGCACAGATACGCAGTATTTT. Encoded protein: CASSQDYGASTDTQYF. V and J are TRBV4-2 and TRBJ2-3; D gene unclear. The V gene lost 0 bases and the J gene lost 0 bases, with 10 bases spanning the gap. CDR1 and CDR2 from the germline V gene are LGHNA and YNFKEQ. This CDR3 spans 16 amino acids.